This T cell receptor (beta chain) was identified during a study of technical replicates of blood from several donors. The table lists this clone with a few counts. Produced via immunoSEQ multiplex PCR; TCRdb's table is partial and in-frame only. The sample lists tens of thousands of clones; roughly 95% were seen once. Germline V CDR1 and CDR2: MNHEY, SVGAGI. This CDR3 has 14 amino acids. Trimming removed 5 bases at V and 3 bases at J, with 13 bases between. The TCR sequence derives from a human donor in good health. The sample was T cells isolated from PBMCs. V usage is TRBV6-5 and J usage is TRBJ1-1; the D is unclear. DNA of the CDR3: TGTGCCAGCAGTGCCACCCGGGGAGACACTGAAGCTTTCTTT. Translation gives CASSATRGDTEAFF.